The 10 T cell receptor beta chains listed next were all sequenced from one sample in a study of cytomegalovirus exposure and HLA in healthy donors. Primers for the PCR totalled 60 Vbeta and 13 Jbeta. Repertoires were generated with immunoSEQ multiplex PCR, while TCRdb's copy carries only in-frame clones and drops some. Found here are 200,000 to 300,000 clones, just under 85% of them singletons; the top ten hold 1.5% to 2%. Sequenced: PBMCs. Source of these receptors: a middle-aged woman in good health and CMV-seropositive.

The chain uses TRBV5-1 and TRBJ2-2; D call uncertain. V lost 6 bases, J lost 2 bases, and 5 bases lay in between. The CDR3 consists of 12 residues. The germline V gene has CDR1 SGHRS and CDR2 YFSETQ. The CDR3 coding sequence is TGCGCCAGCACACAAAACACCGGGGAGCTGTTTTTT. Translating it yields CASTQNTGELFF.

The V and J genes are TRBV25-1 and TRBJ2-3; D may be TRBD2 (5 bases). CDR1 is MGHDK, CDR2 SYGVNS, per germline. V was pared by 6 bases and J by 6 bases, with 13 bases between. CDR3 length equals 13 residues. The CDR3 loop is CASSVRGSDTQYF. In DNA, the CDR3 is TGTGCCAGCAGCGTTAGAGGGAGCGATACGCAGTATTTT.

V gene TRBV10-3 combines with J gene TRBJ1-4; D is possibly TRBD1 (6 bases). The CDR3 is made up of 15 amino acids. V was clipped by 3 bases and J by 5 bases, with 13 bases between them. CDR1 and CDR2 (germline): ENHRY, SYGVKD. This CDR3 is CAISEQQGSNEKLFF. The DNA for the CDR3 is TGTGCCATCAGTGAACAACAGGGCTCAAATGAAAAACTGTTTTTT.

The chain links TRBV9 to TRBJ2-5; 13 bases fit TRBD2. Germline values: CDR1 SGDLS, CDR2 YYNGEE. The CDR3 sequence is 16 residues long. The V and J ends lost 4 bases and 1 base, in that order; junction bases with no gene match: 4. The CDR3 nucleotides read TGTGCCAGCAGCACTACTAGCGGGGGGGGCCAAGAGACCCAGTACTTC. This sequence encodes CASSTTSGGGQETQYF. The full variable domain, its missing parts supplied by reference TRBV9 and TRBJ2-5, is DSGVTQTPKHLITATGQRVTLRCSPRSGDLSVYWYQQSLDQGLQFLIQYYNGEERAKGNILERFSAQQFPDLHSELNLSSLELGDSALYFCASSTTSGGGQETQYFGPGTRLLVL.

The rearrangement links TRBV30 to TRBJ2-6; no clear D. The ends were cut back, 2 bases at V and 0 bases at J, with 5 bases in the middle. CDR1 GTSNPN and CDR2 SVGIG come from the germline V gene (reference sequence). The CDR3 is made up of 14 amino acids. Here the CDR3 reads CAWSILSGANVLTF. CDR3 nucleotide sequence: TGTGCCTGGAGTATACTCTCTGGGGCCAACGTCCTGACTTTC. Filled out from reference TRBV30 and TRBJ2-6, the complete variable domain reads SQTIHQWPATLVQPVGSPLSLECTVEGTSNPNLYWYRQAAGRGLQLLFYSVGIGQISSEVPQNLSASRPQDRQFILSSKKLLLSDSGFYLCAWSILSGANVLTFGAGSRLTVL.

The chain joins TRBV2 to TRBJ2-3, with TRBD1 identical over 9 bases. The CDR3 runs to 15 residues. In germline, CDR1 is SNHLY, CDR2 FYNNEI. V gave up 4 bases and J gave up 1 base; unmatched junction bases: 3. For the CDR3, the DNA is TGTGCCAGCAGTGGACGGGACAGGGGCACAGATACGCAGTATTTT. Its translation: CASSGRDRGTDTQYF.

This clone appeared once. The chain combines TRBV27 with TRBJ2-2, with TRBD2 as a possible D gene (5 bases). The germline V gene has CDR1 MNHEY and CDR2 SMNVEV (reference sequence). The V and J ends lost 8 bases and 7 bases respectively, with 17 bases between them. The CDR3 runs to 14 residues. The CDR3 spells CASESRPRGGELFF. In DNA, the CDR3 is TGTGCCAGCGAGAGTAGGCCCCGGGGCGGGGAGCTGTTTTTT.

The V gene is TRBV5-1, the J gene TRBJ2-5, with 9 bases aligning to TRBD2. The CDR3 length is 14 residues. Germline-derived CDR1 and CDR2 are SGHRS and YFSETQ. The J segment lost 4 bases and the V segment lost 4 bases, leaving 5 bases of the junction unmatched. The CDR3 sequence is CASSQGTSLETQYF. CDR3 sequence (DNA): TGCGCCAGCAGCCAAGGGACTAGCCTAGAGACCCAGTACTTC.

This clone was found a few times. The chain uses TRBV19 and TRBJ2-5; 7 nucleotides agree with TRBD1. The trim removed 2 bases at V and 5 bases at J, leaving 5 bases unmatched. CDR1 and CDR2 from the germline V gene are LNHDA and SQIVND (reference sequence). CDR3 length equals 14 residues. The CDR3 DNA follows: TGTGCCAGTAGTATAATGGCCAGGGGGGAGACCCAGTACTTC. Protein sequence: CASSIMARGETQYF.

The V and J genes are TRBV28 and TRBJ2-5; perhaps TRBD2 as D (6 bases). Germline CDR1 is MDHEN and CDR2 is SYDVKM. The CDR3 consists of 15 residues. Trimming removed 6 bases from V and 1 base from J, with 15 bases in between. The CDR3 sequence is CASRGGGLAQETQYF. The CDR3 DNA reads TGTGCCAGCAGAGGTGGAGGGTTAGCCCAAGAGACCCAGTACTTC. Full variable domain (outside the CDR3, taken from reference TRBV28 and TRBJ2-5): DVKVTQSSRYLVKRTGEKVFLECVQDMDHENMFWYRQDPGLGLRLIYFSYDVKMKEKGDIPEGYSVSREKKERFSLILESASTNQTSMYLCASRGGGLAQETQYFGPGTRLLVL.